This T cell receptor beta chain emerged from a study of blood T cell repertoires in COVID-19 (dated by TCRdb to the early 2020s). A note on the overall study: The collaborator samples originated in the United States, Italy and Spain and spanned the acute and convalescent phases of COVID-19. The material from the prospective study consisted of cDNA or gDNA derived from T cells, B-cell-depleted T cells, or PBMCs. The dataset comprised deeply sampled blood TCRbeta repertoires from subjects exposed to, actively infected with, or recovered from COVID-19. The repertoires were released in a freely available public database intended as a resource for research on the immune response to SARS-CoV-2. The samples were drawn from two sources: the first 160 participants of the ongoing ImmuneRACE study, and fewer than 1,500 subjects contributed by 6 global collaborators. The sample metadata nearly always contained a de-identified subject ID, COVID-19 status, age in years and sex. Where available, HLA class I and class II types were taken from metadata supplied by the sample provider and were not determined by assay-based typing. The investigation overall reported the following: Clinical and demographic metadata were provided uncurated, with the amount varying by source and participant.

Turning to this clone: Its antigen is unknown. No much larger clone exists at a distance of one base, and base qualities are not known.

Enrolling through a virtual design, the prospective study's participants ranged in age from roughly 18 to 90 years and lived across approximately 25 United States geographic areas. To assign participants to cohorts, the prospective study relied on clinical history that participants themselves reported in a screening survey and a study questionnaire. Recovered participants in ImmuneRACE Cohort 3 were defined by two consecutive negative NP/OP PCR tests, clearance by a healthcare professional, or resolution of symptoms. Each participant in the prospective study had whole blood, serum and a nasopharyngeal or oropharyngeal swab collected by mobile phlebotomists. Additional blood draws and questionnaires over a 2-month period could optionally be provided by prospective study participants. Before DNA extraction, prospective study blood samples were shipped either frozen or at room temperature. Inclusive of the bounding cysteine and phenylalanine, the CDR3 is 13 residues long. The retained sequence is limited to the CDR3, 39 bases, with the frame set at the first base. At the junction V is shortened by 3 bases and J by 2 bases, with 7 bases in between. The germline V gene (reference sequence) yields MNHEY for CDR1 and SMNVEV for CDR2.

TCRbeta CDR3 regions were amplified from genomic DNA by means of the immunoSEQ Assay, a bias-controlled multiplex PCR. Under the source paper's analysis protocol: Within the assay, amplification of reference gene primers was used to estimate how many nucleated cells each sample contained. To quantify the absolute abundance of each unique TCRbeta CDR3 rearrangement, sequence reads were collapsed and filtered. For each sample, productive Simpson clonality was calculated as the square root of Simpson's diversity index across productive rearrangements. The source is immuneACCESS, and TCRdb retained only in-frame sequences with V and J called. Part of the clones is not carried over; for the studies checked, unresolved V genes explain less than half of this, and the remainder is unexplained. V and J calls and clone size are as listed in that table; D and trimming were resolved from the DNA. The sample has about 180,000 clones on record, more than 70% of them singletons. The ten top clones hold around a sixth of the sample.

The receptor was isolated from a man aged 55 to 69 who had recovered from COVID-19. The chain uses TRBV27 and TRBJ1-2, and perhaps TRBD1 as D gene, on 5 matching bases. Input material: PBMCs or T cells enriched from blood (not recorded which). This receptor carries the CDR3 CASSLQGNYGYTF. The nucleotides are TGTGCCAGCAGTTTGCAGGGCAACTATGGCTACACCTTC.